This T cell receptor beta chain was recovered during a study of blood T cells in healthy people across ages. Germline CDR1 reads SGHTA; CDR2 reads FQGNSA. The length of the CDR3 is 15 residues. Trimming took 5 bases from V and 4 from J; bases not matched to a gene: 7. A second PCR, run for roughly 6 to 11 cycles, used a sample-barcoded 5' primer plus a J-beta primer mix. From the 5' RACE reads, TCRdb called clonotypes with MiXCR, one entry per CDR3 protein. The table has around 1,000,000 distinct CDR3 sequences, around 25% seen once. General study results and limits: Naive CD4+ cells and diversity were both higher in long-lived donors than in aged donors.

With respect to this clonotype: Its target is unknown.

This sample also appeared in a second study, on T cells of mothers and their children. This second report adds: The sample comes from some 10 healthy Caucasian donors: mothers and children.

The sequenced sample was blood. This receptor was identified in a girl aged 2 to 9 in good health. The chain uses TRBV7-2 and TRBJ2-3, with TRBD1 identical over 9 bases. This chain's CDR3 is CASSPRQGGADTQYF. As DNA, the CDR3 is TGTGCCAGCAGCCCACGACAGGGGGGAGCAGATACGCAGTATTTT.